This T cell receptor (beta chain) was found in a study of T cells in Graves' hyperthyroidism and ophthalmopathy. Turning to the study itself: Peripheral blood specimens were obtained at initial diagnosis, prior to any treatment. Study-wide results and limits: With a median lead of around 6.7 months before onset, the model predicted ophthalmopathy. Classification by a 13 V-J model distinguished ophthalmopathy from stable hyperthyroidism.

Disease duration was under 3 months in the ophthalmopathy patients, who also had a Clinical Activity Score of at least 3 and a NOSPECS grade of at least 4. TCR beta CDR3 sequences were amplified from RNA transcripts. A first-round RT-PCR of the TCR CDR3 used the HTBI primer set. TCRdb reprocessed the multiplex PCR reads via MiXCR and lists one record per CDR3 protein. The table records around 340,000 distinct CDR3 sequences, 15% to 20% of them present only once. This clonotype was picked up many times. Its antigen is undetermined. Germline CDR1 reads MNHEY; CDR2 reads SVGAGI. The CDR3 runs to 16 residues. Trimming stripped 2 bases from V and 0 bases from J, with 13 bases between.

This receptor was taken from a woman between 40 and 55 years old with Graves' ophthalmopathy. Material: blood. The J gene is TRBJ1-1, the V gene TRBV6-5, with a tentative D call TRBD1 (5 bases). CDR3 in DNA: TGTGCCAGCAGTTACGTCCCGGAGGGGCTGAACACTGAAGCTTTCTTT. It is translated as CASSYVPEGLNTEAFF.